The next 5 T cell receptor beta chains were all read from a single sample in a study of blood T cell repertoires in COVID-19. Data came from immunoSEQ multiplex PCR; TCRdb stores just in-frame clones and leaves some out. Of roughly 500,000 clones in the sample, roughly 90% were seen once. Input material: PBMCs or T cells enriched from blood (not recorded which). All receptors come from a woman aged 40 to 50 who had recovered from COVID-19.

Only one count was recorded for this clone. This chain joins TRBV11-2 and TRBJ1-3; 11 bases agree with TRBD1. Trimming took 5 bases from V and 3 from J; bases not matched to a gene: 3. The V gene's germline CDR1 is SGHAT and CDR2 FQNNGV. The CDR3 loop spans 15 amino acids. The CDR3 loop reads CASSPGTGGGNTIYF. CDR3 DNA: TGTGCCAGCAGCCCGGGGACAGGGGGTGGAAACACCATATATTTT.

The gene calls are TRBV6-1 and TRBJ1-5; D not resolved. Looked up from germline, CDR1 is MNHNS and CDR2 is SASEGT. The CDR3 runs to 14 residues. V gave up 0 bases and J gave up 8 bases, with 11 bases separating them. As DNA, the CDR3 is TGTGCCAGCAGTGAAGCCGATACAGTCAAGCCCCAGCATTTT. This encodes CASSEADTVKPQHF.

This clone was detected once. V usage is TRBV11-2 and J usage is TRBJ2-5, with 8 bases fitting TRBD1. V shed 1 base and J 2 bases; nucleotides not matched to a gene: 3. The CDR3 has 15 residues. Germline V gene sequence: CDR1 SGHAT, CDR2 FQNNGV. CDR3 amino acids: CASSLGQGPQETQYF. The CDR3 DNA reads as TGTGCCAGCAGCTTAGGACAGGGGCCACAAGAGACCCAGTACTTC.

This rearrangement joins TRBV11-2 to TRBJ2-1; 12 bases are shared with TRBD2. J was trimmed by 3 bases and V by 5 bases; bases with no gene match: 5. CDR1 and CDR2 (germline): SGHAT, FQNNGV. This CDR3 contains 16 residues. As DNA, the CDR3 is TGTGCCAGCAGCCGTCGGACTAGCGGGAACTACAATGAGCAGTTCTTC. Its protein product is CASSRRTSGNYNEQFF.

The CDR3 nucleotides are TGCGCCAGCAGCTTGGCCCGGACTAGCGGAGACGAGAATGAGCAGTTCTTC. Amino acids: CASSLARTSGDENEQFF. V gene TRBV5-1 combines with J gene TRBJ2-1; TRBD2 matches at 10 bases. CDR1 is SGHRS, CDR2 YFSETQ, per germline. Trimming removed 0 bases from V and 7 bases from J; junction bases left unmatched: 10. CDR3 length equals 17 residues.